The sequence of this T cell receptor beta chain was determined in a study of cytomegalovirus exposure and HLA in healthy donors. Looking at the study overall: A preliminary data release comprised roughly 85 million unique TCRs obtained from HLA-typed donors. Most donors, about 82% of several hundred genotyped, fell in the Caucasian-associated ancestry cluster.

Study conclusions and caveats: Versus the approximately 720-donor mean, an Asian-associated ancestry cluster reportedly showed fewer N-insertions in a later analysis.

Primers included in the PCR were 60 Vbeta and 13 Jbeta primers. Assay: immunoSEQ multiplex PCR; the TCRdb copy retains only in-frame clones and omits some. The profile covers under 150,000 clones, with around 70% appearing a single time and over 2% taken by the ten largest. As concerns this clone: Its antigen is undetermined.

V was clipped by 8 bases and J by 1 base; unmatched bases: 8. Per germline, CDR1 MRHNA and CDR2 SNTAGT. The CDR3 is 16 amino acids. Sequencing was carried out using PBMCs. The chain recombines TRBV6-4 with TRBJ1-1; TRBD1 matches at 12 bases. The clonotype comes from a man aged 35 to 55 in good health and CMV-seronegative. The chain's CDR3 is CASPGDRGRGNTEAFF. The CDR3 DNA sequence: TGTGCCAGCCCGGGGGACAGGGGGCGAGGGAACACTGAAGCTTTCTTT.